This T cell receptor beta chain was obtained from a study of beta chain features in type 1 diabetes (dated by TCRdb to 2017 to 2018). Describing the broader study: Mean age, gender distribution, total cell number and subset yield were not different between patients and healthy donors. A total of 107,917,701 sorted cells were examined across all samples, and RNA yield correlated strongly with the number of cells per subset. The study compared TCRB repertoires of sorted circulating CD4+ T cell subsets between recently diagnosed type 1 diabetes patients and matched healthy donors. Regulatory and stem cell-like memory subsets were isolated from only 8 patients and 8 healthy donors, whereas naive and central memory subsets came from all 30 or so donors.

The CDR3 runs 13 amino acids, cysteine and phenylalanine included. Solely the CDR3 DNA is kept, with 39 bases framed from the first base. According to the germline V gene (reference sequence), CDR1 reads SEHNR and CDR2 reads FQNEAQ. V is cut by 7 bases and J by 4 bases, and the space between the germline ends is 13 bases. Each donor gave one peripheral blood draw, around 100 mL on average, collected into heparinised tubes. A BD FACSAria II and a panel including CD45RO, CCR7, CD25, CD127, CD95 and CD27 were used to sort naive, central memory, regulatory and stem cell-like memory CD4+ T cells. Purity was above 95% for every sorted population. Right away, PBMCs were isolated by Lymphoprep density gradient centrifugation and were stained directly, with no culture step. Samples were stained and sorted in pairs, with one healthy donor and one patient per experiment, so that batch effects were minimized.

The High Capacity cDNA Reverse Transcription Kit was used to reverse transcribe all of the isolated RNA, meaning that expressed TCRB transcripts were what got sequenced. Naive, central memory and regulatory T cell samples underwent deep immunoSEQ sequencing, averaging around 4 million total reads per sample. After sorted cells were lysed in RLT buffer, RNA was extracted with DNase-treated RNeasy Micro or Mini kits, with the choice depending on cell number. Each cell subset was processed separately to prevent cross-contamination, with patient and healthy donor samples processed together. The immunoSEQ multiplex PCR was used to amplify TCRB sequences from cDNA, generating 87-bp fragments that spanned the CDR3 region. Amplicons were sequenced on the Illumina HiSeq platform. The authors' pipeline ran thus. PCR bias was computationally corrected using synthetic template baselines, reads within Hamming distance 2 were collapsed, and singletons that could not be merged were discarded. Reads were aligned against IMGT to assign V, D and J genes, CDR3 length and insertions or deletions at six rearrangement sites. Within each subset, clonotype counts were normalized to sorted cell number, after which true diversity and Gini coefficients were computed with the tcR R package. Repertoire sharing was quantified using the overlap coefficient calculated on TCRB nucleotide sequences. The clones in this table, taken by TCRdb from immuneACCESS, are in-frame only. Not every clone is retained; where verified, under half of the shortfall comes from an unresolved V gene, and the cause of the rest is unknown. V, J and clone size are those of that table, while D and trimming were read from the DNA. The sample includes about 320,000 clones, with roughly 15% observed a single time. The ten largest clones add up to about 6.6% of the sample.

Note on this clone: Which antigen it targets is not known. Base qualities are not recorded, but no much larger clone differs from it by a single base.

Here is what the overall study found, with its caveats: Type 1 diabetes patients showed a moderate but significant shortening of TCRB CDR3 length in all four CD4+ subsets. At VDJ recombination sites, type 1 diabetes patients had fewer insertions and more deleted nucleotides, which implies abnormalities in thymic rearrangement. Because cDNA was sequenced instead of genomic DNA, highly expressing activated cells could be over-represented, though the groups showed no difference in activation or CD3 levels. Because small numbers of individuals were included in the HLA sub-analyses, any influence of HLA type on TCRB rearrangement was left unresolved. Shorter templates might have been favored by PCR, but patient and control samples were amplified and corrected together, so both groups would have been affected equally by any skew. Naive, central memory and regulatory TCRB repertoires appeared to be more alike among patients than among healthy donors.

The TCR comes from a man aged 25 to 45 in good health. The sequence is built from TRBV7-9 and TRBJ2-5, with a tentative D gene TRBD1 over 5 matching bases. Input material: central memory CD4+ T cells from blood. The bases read TGTGCCAGCAACCAAGACAGACGAGAGACCCAGTACTTC. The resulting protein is CASNQDRRETQYF. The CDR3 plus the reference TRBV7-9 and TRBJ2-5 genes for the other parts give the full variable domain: DTGVSQNPRHKITKRGQNVTFRCDPISEHNRLYWYRQTLGQGPEFLTYFQNEAQLEKSRLLSDRFSAERPKGSFSTLEIQRTEQGDSAMYLCASNQDRRETQYFGPGTRLLVL.